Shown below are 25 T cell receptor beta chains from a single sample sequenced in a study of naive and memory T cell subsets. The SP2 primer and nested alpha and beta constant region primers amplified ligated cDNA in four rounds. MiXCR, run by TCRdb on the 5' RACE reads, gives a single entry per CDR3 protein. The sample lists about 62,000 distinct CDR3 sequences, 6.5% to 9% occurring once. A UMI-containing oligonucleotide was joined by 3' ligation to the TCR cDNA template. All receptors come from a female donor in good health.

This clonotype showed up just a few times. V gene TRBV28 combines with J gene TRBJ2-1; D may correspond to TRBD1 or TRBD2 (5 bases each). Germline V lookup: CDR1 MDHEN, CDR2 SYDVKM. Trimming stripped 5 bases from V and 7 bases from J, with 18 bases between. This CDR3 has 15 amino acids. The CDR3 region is CASSKPGTRENEQFF. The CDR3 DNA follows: TGTGCCAGCAGTAAACCCGGGACGAGAGAAAATGAGCAGTTCTTC.

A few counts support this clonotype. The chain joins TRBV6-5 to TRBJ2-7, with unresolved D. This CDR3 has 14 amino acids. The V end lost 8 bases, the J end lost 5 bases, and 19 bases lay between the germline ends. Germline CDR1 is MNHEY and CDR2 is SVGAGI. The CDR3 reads CASRRHDSLDEQYF. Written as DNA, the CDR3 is TGTGCCAGCCGACGCCACGACTCTCTGGACGAGCAGTACTTC.

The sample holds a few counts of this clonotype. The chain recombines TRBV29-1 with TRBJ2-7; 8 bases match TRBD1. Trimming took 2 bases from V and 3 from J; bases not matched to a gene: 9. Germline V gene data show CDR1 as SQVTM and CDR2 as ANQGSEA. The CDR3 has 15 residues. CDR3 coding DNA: TGCAGCGTTGAATACGGGACAGGAGTCCTCTACGAGCAGTACTTC. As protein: CSVEYGTGVLYEQYF.

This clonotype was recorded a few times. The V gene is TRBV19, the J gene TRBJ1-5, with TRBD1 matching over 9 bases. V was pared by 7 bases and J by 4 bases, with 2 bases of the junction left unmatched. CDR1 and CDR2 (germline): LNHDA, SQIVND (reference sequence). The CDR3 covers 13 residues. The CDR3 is CASMGQGNQPQHF. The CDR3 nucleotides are TGTGCCAGTATGGGACAGGGTAATCAGCCCCAGCATTTT.

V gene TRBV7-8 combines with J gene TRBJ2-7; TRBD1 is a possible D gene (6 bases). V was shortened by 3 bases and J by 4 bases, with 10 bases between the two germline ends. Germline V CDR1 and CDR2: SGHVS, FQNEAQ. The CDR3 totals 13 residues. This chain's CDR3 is CASSFARGYEQYF. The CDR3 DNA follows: TGTGCCAGCAGCTTCGCCAGGGGATACGAGCAGTACTTC.

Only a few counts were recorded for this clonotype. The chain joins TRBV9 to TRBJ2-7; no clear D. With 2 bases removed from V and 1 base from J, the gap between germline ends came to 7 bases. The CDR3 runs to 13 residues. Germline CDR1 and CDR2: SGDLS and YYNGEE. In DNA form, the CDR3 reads TGTGCCAGCAGCGTCTCAGATTCCTACGAGCAGTACTTC. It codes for CASSVSDSYEQYF.

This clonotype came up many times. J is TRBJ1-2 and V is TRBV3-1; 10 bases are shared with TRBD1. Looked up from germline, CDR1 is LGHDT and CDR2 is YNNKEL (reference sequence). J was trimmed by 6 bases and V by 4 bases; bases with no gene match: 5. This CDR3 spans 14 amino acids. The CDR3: CASSLDRGQDGYTF. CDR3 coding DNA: TGTGCCAGCAGCCTCGACAGGGGGCAGGATGGCTACACCTTC.

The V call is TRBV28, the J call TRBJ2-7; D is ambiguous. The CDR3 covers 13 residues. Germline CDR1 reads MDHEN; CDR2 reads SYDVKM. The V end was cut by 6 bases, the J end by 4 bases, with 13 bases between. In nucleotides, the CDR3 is TGTGCCAGCAGCATACCTTCCTCGTACGAGCAGTACTTC. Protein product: CASSIPSSYEQYF.

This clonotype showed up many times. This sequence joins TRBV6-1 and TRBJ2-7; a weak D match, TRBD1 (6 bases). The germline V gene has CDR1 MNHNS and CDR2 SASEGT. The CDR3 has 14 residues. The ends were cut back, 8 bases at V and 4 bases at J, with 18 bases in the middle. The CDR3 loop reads CASHPKQGRYEQYF. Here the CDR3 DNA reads TGTGCCAGCCACCCCAAACAGGGTCGATACGAGCAGTACTTC.

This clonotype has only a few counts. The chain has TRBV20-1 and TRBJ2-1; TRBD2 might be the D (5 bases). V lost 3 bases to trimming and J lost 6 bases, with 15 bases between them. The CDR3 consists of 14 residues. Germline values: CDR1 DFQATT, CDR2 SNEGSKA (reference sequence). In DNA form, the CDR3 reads TGCAGTGCTAGTGAGGGAGCGGTCCTCAATGAGCAGTTCTTC. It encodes CSASEGAVLNEQFF.

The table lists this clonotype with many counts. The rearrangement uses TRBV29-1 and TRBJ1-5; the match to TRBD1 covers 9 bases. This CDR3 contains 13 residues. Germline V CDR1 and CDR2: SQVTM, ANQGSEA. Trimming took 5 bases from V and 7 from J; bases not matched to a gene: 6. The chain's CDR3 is CSVLTGGKQPQHF. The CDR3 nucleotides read TGCAGCGTTCTGACAGGGGGTAAACAGCCCCAGCATTTT.

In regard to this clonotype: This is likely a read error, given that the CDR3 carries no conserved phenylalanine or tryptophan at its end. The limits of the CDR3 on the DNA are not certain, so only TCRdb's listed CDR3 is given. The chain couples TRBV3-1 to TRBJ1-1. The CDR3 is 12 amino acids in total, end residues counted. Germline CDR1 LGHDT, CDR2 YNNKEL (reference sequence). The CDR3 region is CASSQGERQLST.

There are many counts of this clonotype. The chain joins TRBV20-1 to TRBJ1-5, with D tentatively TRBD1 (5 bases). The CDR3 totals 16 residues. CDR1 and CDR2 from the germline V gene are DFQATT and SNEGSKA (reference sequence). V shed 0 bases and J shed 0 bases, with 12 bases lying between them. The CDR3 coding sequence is TGCAGTGCTAGAGATCCGAGACAGAGTAGCAATCAGCCCCAGCATTTT. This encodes CSARDPRQSSNQPQHF.

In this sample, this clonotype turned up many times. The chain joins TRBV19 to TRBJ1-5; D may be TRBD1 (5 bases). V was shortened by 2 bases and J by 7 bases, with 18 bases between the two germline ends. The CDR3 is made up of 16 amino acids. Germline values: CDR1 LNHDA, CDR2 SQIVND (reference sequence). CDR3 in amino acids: CASSIRGQGSTQPQHF. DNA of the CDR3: TGTGCCAGTAGTATAAGGGGCCAGGGCTCGACCCAGCCCCAGCATTTT.

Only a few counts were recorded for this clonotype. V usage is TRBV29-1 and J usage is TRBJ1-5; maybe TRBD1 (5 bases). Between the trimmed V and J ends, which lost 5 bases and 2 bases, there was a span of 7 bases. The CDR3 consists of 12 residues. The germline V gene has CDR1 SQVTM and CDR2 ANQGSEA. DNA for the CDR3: TGCAGCGTTTTGACAGGCAATCAGCCCCAGCATTTT. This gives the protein CSVLTGNQPQHF.

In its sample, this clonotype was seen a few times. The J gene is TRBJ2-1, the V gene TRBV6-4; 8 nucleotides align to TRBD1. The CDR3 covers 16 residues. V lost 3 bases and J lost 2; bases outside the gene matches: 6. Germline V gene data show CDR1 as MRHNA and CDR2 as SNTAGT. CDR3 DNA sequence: TGTGCCAGCAGTGAACCTGCAGGGGGCACCTACAATGAGCAGTTCTTC. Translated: CASSEPAGGTYNEQFF.

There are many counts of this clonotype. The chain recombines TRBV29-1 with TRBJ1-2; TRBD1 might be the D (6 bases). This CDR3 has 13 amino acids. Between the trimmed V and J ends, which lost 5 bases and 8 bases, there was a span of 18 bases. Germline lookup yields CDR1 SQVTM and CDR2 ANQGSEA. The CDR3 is CSVKTRWGHGYTF. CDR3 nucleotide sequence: TGCAGCGTTAAAACGAGGTGGGGGCACGGCTACACCTTC.

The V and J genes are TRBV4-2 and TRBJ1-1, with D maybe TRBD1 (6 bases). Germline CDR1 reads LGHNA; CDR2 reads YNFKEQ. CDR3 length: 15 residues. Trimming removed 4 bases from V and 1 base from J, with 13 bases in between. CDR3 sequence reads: CASSRVGRGNTEAFF. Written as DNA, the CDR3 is TGTGCCAGCAGCCGAGTCGGCAGGGGGAACACTGAAGCTTTCTTT.

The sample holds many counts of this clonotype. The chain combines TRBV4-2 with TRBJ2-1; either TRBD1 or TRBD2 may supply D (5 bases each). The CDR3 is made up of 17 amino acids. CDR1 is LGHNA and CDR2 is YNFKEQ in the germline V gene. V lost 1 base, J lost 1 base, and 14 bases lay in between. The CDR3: CASSQGVDGASYNEQFF. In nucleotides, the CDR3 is TGTGCCAGCAGCCAAGGCGTGGACGGGGCATCCTACAATGAGCAGTTCTTC.

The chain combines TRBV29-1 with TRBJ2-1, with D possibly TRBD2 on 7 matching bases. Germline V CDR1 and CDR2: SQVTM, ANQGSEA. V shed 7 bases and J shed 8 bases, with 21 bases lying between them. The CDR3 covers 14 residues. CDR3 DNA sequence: TGCAGCGGGGAACAGGGAGGGCCCCGCGATGAGCAGTTCTTC. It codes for CSGEQGGPRDEQFF.

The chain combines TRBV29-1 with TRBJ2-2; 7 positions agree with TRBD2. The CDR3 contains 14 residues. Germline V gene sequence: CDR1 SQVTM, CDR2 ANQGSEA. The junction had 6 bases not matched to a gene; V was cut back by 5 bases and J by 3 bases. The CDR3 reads CSVREAADTGELFF. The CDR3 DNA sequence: TGCAGCGTTCGGGAGGCAGCAGACACCGGGGAGCTGTTTTTT.

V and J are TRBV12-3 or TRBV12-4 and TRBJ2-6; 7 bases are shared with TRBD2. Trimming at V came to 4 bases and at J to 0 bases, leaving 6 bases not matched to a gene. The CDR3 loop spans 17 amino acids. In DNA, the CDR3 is TGTGCCAGCAGTTGGGGGGGGATCCTCTCTGGGGCCAACGTCCTGACTTTC. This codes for CASSWGGILSGANVLTF.

The CDR3 DNA reads as TGTGCCAGCAGCTTGGCCAGGGGGAATCAGCCCCAGCATTTT. As protein: CASSLARGNQPQHF. The chain is built from TRBV7-2 and TRBJ1-5, with 7 bases lining up with TRBD1. Trimming took 3 bases from V and 4 from J; bases not matched to a gene: 3. The CDR3 length is 14 residues. Germline V CDR1 and CDR2: SGHTA, FQGNSA.

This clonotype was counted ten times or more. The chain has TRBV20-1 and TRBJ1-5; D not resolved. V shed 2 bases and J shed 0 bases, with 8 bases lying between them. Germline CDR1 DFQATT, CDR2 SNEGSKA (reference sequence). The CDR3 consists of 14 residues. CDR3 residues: CSARQPYSNQPQHF. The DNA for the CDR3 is TGCAGTGCTAGACAGCCTTATAGCAATCAGCCCCAGCATTTT.

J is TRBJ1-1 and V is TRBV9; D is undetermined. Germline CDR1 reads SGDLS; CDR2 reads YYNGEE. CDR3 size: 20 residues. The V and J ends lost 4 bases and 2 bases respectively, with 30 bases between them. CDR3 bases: TGTGCCAGCAGCACTCACTCAACTGGGCGTCGGGCAGGCGAAAACACTGAAGCTTTCTTT. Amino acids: CASSTHSTGRRAGENTEAFF. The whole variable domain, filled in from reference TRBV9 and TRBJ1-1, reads DSGVTQTPKHLITATGQRVTLRCSPRSGDLSVYWYQQSLDQGLQFLIQYYNGEERAKGNILERFSAQQFPDLHSELNLSSLELGDSALYFCASSTHSTGRRAGENTEAFFGQGTRLTVV.